This TCR beta chain was found in a study of control samples from healthy donors and cancer patients (dated by TCRdb to 2018 to 2021). Points on this clone: Its antigen is still unknown. No much larger clonotype is one base removed from it; base qualities were not supplied.

Libraries were made using the immunoSEQ multiplex PCR assay. TCRdb carries this immuneACCESS record with in-frame sequences only. Its versions omit some clonotypes, under half of them owing to an unresolved V gene in the studies checked, with the rest unexplained. In this sample the table shows roughly 76,000 clones, roughly 92% of which occur a single time. The top ten constitute approximately 6% of the sample. The CDR3 runs 15 residues from the cysteine to the phenylalanine. Only CDR3 DNA remains: 45 bases, in frame from the first base. Via the germline V gene, CDR1 is SGDLS and CDR2 YYNGEE. V loses 2 bases of germline sequence and J loses 2 bases, and the interval between the two ends is 13 bases.

The chain employs TRBV9 and TRBJ1-1; a weak D assignment points to TRBD1 (6 bases agree). This receptor was taken from a woman aged 40-49 years in good health. The sequencing sample was made of blood. CDR3 sequence: CASSVLQGVNTEAFF. The bases are TGTGCCAGCAGCGTCCTACAGGGTGTCAACACTGAAGCTTTCTTT.